Shown below are 14 T cell receptor beta chains from a single sample sequenced in a study of blood T cell repertoires in COVID-19. The repertoire was sequenced with immunoSEQ multiplex PCR; TCRdb's copy has only in-frame clones and lacks some. The sample consists of 200,000 to 250,000 clones, approximately 86% of them appearing once. Material for sequencing was peripheral blood. All receptors come from a woman aged 25-40 years who had recovered from COVID-19.

The chain combines TRBV10-3 with TRBJ1-2; D is uncertain. Germline CDR1 and CDR2: ENHRY and SYGVKD. Trimming cost V 4 bases and J 4 bases, with 10 bases left between them. The CDR3 is 13 residues long. Here the CDR3 reads CAISGREGYGYTF. In nucleotides, the CDR3 is TGTGCCATCAGTGGAAGGGAGGGCTATGGCTACACCTTC.

The rearrangement uses TRBV18 and TRBJ1-2; 8 bases match TRBD1. J was trimmed by 4 bases and V by 3 bases; bases with no gene match: 4. Per the germline V gene, CDR1 is KGHSH and CDR2 is LQKENI. The CDR3 is made up of 14 amino acids. Written as DNA, the CDR3 is TGTGCCAGCTCACCGGGACAGGACCCCTATGGCTACACCTTC. Amino acids: CASSPGQDPYGYTF.

The genes are TRBV14 and TRBJ1-6; D unclear. Germline-derived CDR1 and CDR2 are SGHDN and FVKESK. The CDR3 runs to 15 residues. Trimming pared 4 bases from V and 14 bases from J, leaving 21 bases between. CDR3 residues: CASSPVYPPGSTLHF. The CDR3 DNA reads TGTGCCAGCAGCCCCGTTTATCCCCCGGGTTCGACCCTCCACTTT.

CDR3 in amino acids: CASSPRDSPSEQYF. In DNA, the CDR3 is TGTGCCAGCAGCCCACGGGACTCCCCGTCCGAGCAGTACTTC. The chain is built from TRBV9 and TRBJ2-7, with D perhaps TRBD2 (6 bases). Germline lookup yields CDR1 SGDLS and CDR2 YYNGEE. The CDR3 covers 14 residues. The ends were cut back, 4 bases at V and 6 bases at J, with 17 bases in the middle.

The V call is TRBV6-2 or TRBV6-3, the J call TRBJ2-5; D perhaps matches TRBD2 (7 bases). CDR1 MNHEY and CDR2 SVGEGT come from the germline V gene. This CDR3 is 13 amino acids long. Deletions cut 5 bases from V and 4 bases from J, with 11 bases between. The CDR3 region is CASSTGGTETQYF. The DNA of the CDR3 is TGTGCCAGCAGTACGGGGGGCACAGAGACCCAGTACTTC.

The DNA for the CDR3 is TGTGCCAGCAGCCCCAGTGGCAGGCCGCAGCCCCAGCATTTT. Translating gives CASSPSGRPQPQHF. The chain has TRBV7-9 and TRBJ1-5; no clear D gene. This CDR3 contains 14 residues. The V end lost 5 bases, the J end lost 7 bases, and 15 bases lay between the germline ends. Germline V gene sequence: CDR1 SEHNR, CDR2 FQNEAQ (reference sequence).

The CDR3 region has the DNA TGTGCCAGCAGTTTAACAAACTATGGCTACACCTTC. This sequence encodes CASSLTNYGYTF. The V call is TRBV12-3 or TRBV12-4, the J call TRBJ1-2, with no clear D. V lost 2 bases, J lost 2 bases, and 3 bases lay in between. The CDR3 runs to 12 residues.

The V call is TRBV7-3, the J call TRBJ2-2; 10 nucleotides agree with TRBD1. Germline lookup yields CDR1 SGHTA and CDR2 FQGTGA. V lost 8 bases to trimming and J lost 2 bases; unmatched junction nucleotides: 8. This CDR3 is 16 amino acids long. CDR3 in amino acids: CASGVGTGVNTGELFF. The CDR3, as DNA: TGTGCCAGCGGAGTCGGGACAGGGGTTAACACCGGGGAGCTGTTTTTT.

V usage is TRBV3-1 (or the pseudogene TRBV3-2) and J usage is TRBJ2-1; a possible D gene is TRBD1 (7 bases). The germline CDR1 and CDR2 sequences are LGHDT and YNNKEL (reference sequence). The germline V and J ends were trimmed by 4 bases and 7 bases, with 17 bases remaining between them. This CDR3 is built from 15 residues. The CDR3 is CASSPAGGFGNEQFF. The CDR3 DNA sequence: TGTGCCAGCAGCCCCGCAGGGGGGTTTGGGAATGAGCAGTTCTTC.

The chain combines TRBV29-1 with TRBJ1-2; D unclear. Trimming removed 6 bases at V and 0 bases at J, with 8 bases between. The CDR3 extends over 12 amino acids. The germline CDR1 and CDR2 sequences are SQVTM and ANQGSEA. The chain's CDR3 is CSVLAANYGYTF. As DNA, the CDR3 is TGCAGCGTATTAGCCGCTAACTATGGCTACACCTTC. Combining the CDR3 with reference TRBV29-1 and TRBJ1-2 gives the whole variable domain SAVISQKPSRDICQRGTSLTIQCQVDSQVTMMFWYRQQPGQSLTLIATANQGSEATYESGFVIDKFPISRPNLTFSTLTVSNMSPEDSSIYLCSVLAANYGYTFGSGTRLTVV.

This clone appeared once. J is TRBJ2-1 and V is TRBV18; D is uncertain. Between the trimmed V and J ends, which lost 2 bases and 4 bases, there was a span of 9 bases. In germline, CDR1 is KGHSH, CDR2 LQKENI. This CDR3 comprises 14 residues. For the CDR3, the DNA is TGTGCCAGCTCACCAGCCCAGTCTTACAATGAGCAGTTCTTC. Its translation is CASSPAQSYNEQFF.

The chain has TRBV19 and TRBJ2-2; 10 bases are a match to TRBD1. The J segment lost 3 bases and the V segment lost 1 base, leaving 8 bases of the junction unmatched. Germline CDR1 is LNHDA and CDR2 is SQIVND (reference sequence). This CDR3 spans 18 amino acids. The DNA of the CDR3 is TGTGCCAGTAGTATAGCTGGGACAGGGGCGTCGTACACCGGGGAGCTGTTTTTT. As protein: CASSIAGTGASYTGELFF.

The V call is TRBV7-3, the J call TRBJ1-1, with 7 bases lining up with TRBD1. The CDR3 is 15 amino acids. CDR1 and CDR2 (germline): SGHTA, FQGTGA. The V segment lost 2 bases and the J segment 4 bases; nucleotides outside the gene matches: 7. CDR3 DNA: TGTGCCAGCAGCTTACAGGCAGGGGGAGGCACTGAAGCTTTCTTT. Amino acid sequence: CASSLQAGGGTEAFF.

The chain has TRBV5-6 and TRBJ1-2, with D perhaps matching TRBD1 (5 bases). Germline lookup yields CDR1 SGHDT and CDR2 YYEEEE. The length of the CDR3 is 15 residues. V shed 2 bases and J shed 5 bases, with 16 bases lying between them. CDR3 DNA sequence: TGTGCCAGCAGCTTCTGGGGCCGGGCCAATTATGGCTACACCTTC. Protein sequence: CASSFWGRANYGYTF.